A single sample is the source of the 27 T cell receptor beta chains below, sequenced in a study of shared clonotypes between healthy human individuals. The method was immunoSEQ multiplex PCR; TCRdb's version includes in-frame clones alone and lacks a portion of them. Found here are about 1 million clones, roughly 80% of them singletons; the top ten hold 1.4% to 1.5%. The specimen was memory CD4+ T cells sorted from blood. Subset here: CD45RA-negative fraction. These receptors were collected from a young man in good health.

This chain joins TRBV6-5 and TRBJ1-1; the match to TRBD1 covers 8 bases. V lost 4 bases and J lost 3; bases outside the gene matches: 4. The V gene's germline CDR1 is MNHEY and CDR2 SVGAGI. CDR3 length: 14 amino acids. CDR3 in amino acids: CASSSGGYDTEAFF. The CDR3 DNA sequence: TGTGCCAGCAGTTCAGGGGGCTACGACACTGAAGCTTTCTTT.

The chain couples TRBV25-1 to TRBJ2-1; TRBD2 is a possible D gene (5 bases). This CDR3 region has 17 residues. The germline V gene has CDR1 MGHDK and CDR2 SYGVNS. Trimming cost V 6 bases and J 2 bases, with 20 bases left between them. CDR3: CASSPTRGGLAYNEQFF. Here the CDR3 DNA reads TGTGCCAGCAGCCCCACTCGCGGCGGACTGGCCTACAATGAGCAGTTCTTC.

The V call is TRBV10-3, the J call TRBJ1-5; perhaps TRBD1 as D (5 bases). The germline V gene encodes CDR1 ENHRY and CDR2 SYGVKD. V lost 6 bases to trimming and J lost 5 bases, with 17 bases between them. The CDR3 length is 15 residues. The DNA for the CDR3 is TGTGCCATCAGCAGGACTCAATCGGGGGATCAGCCCCAGCATTTT. Its translation: CAISRTQSGDQPQHF.

This clone was counted between two and nine times. Other DNA sequences in this specimen translate into the identical CDR3. The V and J genes are TRBV19 and TRBJ2-3, with D uncertain. The germline V gene encodes CDR1 LNHDA and CDR2 SQIVND (reference sequence). This CDR3 spans 16 amino acids. V was trimmed by 1 base and J by 0 bases, leaving 11 bases between them. In DNA, the CDR3 is TGTGCCAGTAGTATAGGGACGTCTACTAGCACAGATACGCAGTATTTT. Encoded protein: CASSIGTSTSTDTQYF.

About this clone itself: This is likely an artifact of a read error, given a far larger clone one base away. V and J are TRBV5-4 and TRBJ1-2, with a tentative D call TRBD1 (5 bases). Germline V CDR1 and CDR2: SGHNT, YYREEE (reference sequence). Trimming removed 1 base at V and 2 bases at J, with 6 bases between. This CDR3 has 13 residues. The CDR3 loop reads CASSLPGNYGYTF. As DNA, the CDR3 is TGTGCCAGCAGCTTGCCAGGGAACTATGGCTACACCTTC.

This clone showed up just a few times. V gene TRBV30 combines with J gene TRBJ1-3, with D hard to call. Germline V CDR1 and CDR2: GTSNPN, SVGIG (reference sequence). V lost 6 bases, J lost 0 bases, and 15 bases lay in between. This CDR3 comprises 15 residues. CDR3 protein: CACNPRSTSGNTIYF. CDR3 DNA: TGTGCCTGCAACCCGAGGTCCACCTCTGGAAACACCATATATTTT. The whole variable domain, filled in from reference TRBV30 and TRBJ1-3, reads SQTIHQWPATLVQPVGSPLSLECTVEGTSNPNLYWYRQAAGRGLQLLFYSVGIGQISSEVPQNLSASRPQDRQFILSSKKLLLSDSGFYLCACNPRSTSGNTIYFGEGSWLTVV.

V gene TRBV5-1 combines with J gene TRBJ1-1, with D perhaps TRBD1 (5 bases). Germline CDR1 and CDR2: SGHRS and YFSETQ. The CDR3 runs to 15 residues. Trimming removed 1 base from V and 2 bases from J, with 12 bases in between. This chain's CDR3 is CASSLPGPSNTEAFF. For the CDR3, the DNA is TGCGCCAGCAGCTTGCCGGGACCGTCAAACACTGAAGCTTTCTTT.

This chain joins TRBV6-6 and TRBJ2-3, with no clear D. CDR3 length: 12 residues. Germline V gene lookup returns CDR1 MNHNY and CDR2 SVGAGI (reference sequence). Trimming pared 0 bases from V and 6 bases from J, leaving 4 bases between. The CDR3 DNA sequence: TGTGCCAGCAGTTACTCGTGGGATACGCAGTATTTT. Protein product: CASSYSWDTQYF.

The rearrangement joins TRBV6-5 to TRBJ1-6; a possible D gene is TRBD1 (5 bases). The CDR3 covers 12 residues. Trimming pared 4 bases from V and 12 bases from J, leaving 10 bases between. Germline V CDR1 and CDR2: MNHEY, SVGAGI. The DNA of the CDR3 is TGTGCCAGCAGTTCGGGGGAACGACCCCTCCACTTT. It yields the protein CASSSGERPLHF.

This clone was detected many times. The V gene is TRBV11-3, the J gene TRBJ2-5; D unresolved. The V end lost 5 bases, the J end lost 5 bases, and 9 bases lay between the germline ends. Germline V gene data show CDR1 as SGHNT and CDR2 as YENEEA. The CDR3 consists of 12 residues. CDR3 nucleotide sequence: TGTGCCAGCAGCGGGCAAGACGAGACCCAGTACTTC. Translating it yields CASSGQDETQYF.

The rearrangement uses TRBV27 and TRBJ1-6; 7 nucleotides align to TRBD1. J gave up 6 bases and V 5 bases, and 7 bases lay outside the gene matches. This CDR3 is built from 15 residues. The germline V gene encodes CDR1 MNHEY and CDR2 SMNVEV (reference sequence). The CDR3 DNA sequence: TGTGCCAGCAGTCCCGGGACAGTATCTAATTCACCCCTCCACTTT. The encoded protein is CASSPGTVSNSPLHF.

This rearrangement joins TRBV6-5 to TRBJ1-5; a possible D gene is TRBD1 (5 bases). The V gene lost 4 bases and the J gene lost 0 bases, with 7 bases spanning the gap. Germline loops: CDR1 MNHEY, CDR2 SVGAGI. The CDR3 is 14 residues long. CDR3 protein: CASSSTDSNQPQHF. The CDR3 region has the DNA TGTGCCAGCAGTTCGACAGATAGCAATCAGCCCCAGCATTTT.

The chain joins TRBV6-1 to TRBJ2-2, with TRBD2 identical over 8 bases. CDR1 is MNHNS and CDR2 is SASEGT in the germline V gene. The CDR3 sequence is 15 residues long. Trimming removed 8 bases from V and 4 bases from J; junction bases left unmatched: 9. The CDR3 protein is CASCWRGECTGELFF. CDR3 DNA sequence: TGTGCCAGCTGTTGGCGGGGGGAGTGCACCGGGGAGCTGTTTTTT.

To note about this clone: This sample also contains other DNA sequences that code for the same CDR3. The CDR3 loop reads CASSLVSDEQFF. In DNA form, the CDR3 reads TGTGCCAGCAGCTTAGTTAGCGATGAGCAGTTCTTC. The chain couples TRBV7-9 to TRBJ2-1; tentatively, D is TRBD2 (5 bases). This CDR3 contains 12 residues. V gave up 1 base and J gave up 8 bases, with 6 bases separating them. The germline gives CDR1 SEHNR, CDR2 FQNEAQ (reference sequence).

The CDR3 protein is CASSPRDQRSSYNSPLHF. CDR3 DNA: TGTGCCAGCTCACCGCGGGACCAGAGGAGCTCCTATAATTCACCCCTCCACTTT. The V call is TRBV18, the J call TRBJ1-6; D perhaps matches TRBD1 (5 bases). V was cut by 3 bases and J by 0 bases, with 15 bases left in between. Germline CDR1 is KGHSH and CDR2 is LQKENI. This CDR3 has 18 residues.

This clone appeared once. The V gene is TRBV2, the J gene TRBJ2-4, with D tentatively TRBD2 (5 bases). Trimming left V 7 bases short and J 1 base short, with 14 bases between. This CDR3 has 15 amino acids. Per germline, CDR1 SNHLY and CDR2 FYNNEI. The CDR3 DNA sequence: TGTGCCAGCATGGGGTTGAGGGTCGCCAAAAACATTCAGTACTTC. It codes for CASMGLRVAKNIQYF.

A remark on this clone: Relative to the germline gene, one junction end is altered; a read error may explain this. The V gene is TRBV6-5, the J gene TRBJ1-1; D is unresolved. The CDR3 consists of 12 residues. Germline V gene data show CDR1 as MNHEY and CDR2 as SVGAGI. This CDR3 is CASSNSVRGAFF. In DNA, the CDR3 is TGTGCCAGCAGTAACTCGGTGCGGGGAGCTTTCTTT.

The V and J genes are TRBV11-3 and TRBJ2-1; 7 nucleotides line up with TRBD1. The junction had 1 base not matched to a gene; V was cut back by 0 bases and J by 2 bases. The CDR3 sequence is 15 residues long. Germline CDR1 SGHNT, CDR2 YENEEA. CDR3 loop: CASSLDRGTYNEQFF. The DNA for the CDR3 is TGTGCCAGCAGCTTAGACAGGGGGACCTACAATGAGCAGTTCTTC.

This clone was counted ten times or more. The gene calls are TRBV11-2 and TRBJ2-6; D tentatively reads TRBD1 or TRBD2 (5 bases each). V was shortened by 5 bases and J by 0 bases, with 14 bases between the two germline ends. The V gene's germline CDR1 is SGHAT and CDR2 FQNNGV. This CDR3 is built from 17 residues. The CDR3 region has the DNA TGTGCCAGCAGCGCCCGGGACGGGTTCTCTGGGGCCAACGTCCTGACTTTC. This codes for CASSARDGFSGANVLTF. The full variable domain, in which reference TRBV11-2 and TRBJ2-6 provide the parts outside the CDR3, is EAGVAQSPRYKIIEKRQSVAFWCNPISGHATLYWYQQILGQGPKLLIQFQNNGVVDDSQLPKDRFSAERLKGVDSTLKIQPAKLEDSAVYLCASSARDGFSGANVLTFGAGSRLTVL.

V is TRBV11-2 and J is TRBJ2-4, with D tentatively TRBD1 (6 bases). Trimming took off 5 bases at V and 0 bases at J, with 11 bases between the two ends. Germline assignment: CDR1 SGHAT and CDR2 FQNNGV. This CDR3 is 15 amino acids long. CDR3 sequence (DNA): TGTGCCAGCAGCCGACAGGACCTAGCCAAAAACATTCAGTACTTC. Amino acid sequence: CASSRQDLAKNIQYF. The whole variable domain, filled in from reference TRBV11-2 and TRBJ2-4, reads EAGVAQSPRYKIIEKRQSVAFWCNPISGHATLYWYQQILGQGPKLLIQFQNNGVVDDSQLPKDRFSAERLKGVDSTLKIQPAKLEDSAVYLCASSRQDLAKNIQYFGAGTRLSVL.

This chain joins TRBV18 and TRBJ2-5; D is unresolved. The last part of the DNA fits TRBJ2-7 better; the J call may be wrong. The CDR3 is made up of 14 amino acids. Germline loops: CDR1 KGHSH, CDR2 LQKENI. CDR3 loop: CASSPEVGAYEQYF. CDR3 bases: TGTGCCAGCTCACCAGAAGTTGGGGCCTACGAGCAGTACTTC.

The chain couples TRBV28 to TRBJ1-4; D is possibly TRBD1 (6 bases). V was cut by 6 bases and J by 5 bases, with 10 bases left in between. The CDR3 has 13 amino acids. Germline V gene data show CDR1 as MDHEN and CDR2 as SYDVKM. The CDR3 coding sequence is TGTGCCAGCAGGGAGGGGGGGAATGAAAAACTGTTTTTT. Protein product: CASREGGNEKLFF.

The chain employs TRBV12-5 and TRBJ2-7; tentatively, D is TRBD2 (6 bases). This CDR3 has 14 residues. Deletions cut 4 bases from V and 3 bases from J, with 13 bases between. The germline CDR1 and CDR2 sequences are LGHNT and FRNRAP. CDR3 DNA: TGTGCTAGTGGTTCGGGGACGGGGGTCTACGAGCAGTACTTC. As protein: CASGSGTGVYEQYF.

This chain joins TRBV7-9 and TRBJ2-2, with TRBD2 identical over 9 bases. CDR3 length equals 13 residues. CDR1 SEHNR and CDR2 FQNEAQ come from the germline V gene (reference sequence). The junction had 5 bases not matched to a gene; V was cut back by 6 bases and J by 9 bases. CDR3 in amino acids: CASRPLAGRELFF. The CDR3 coding sequence is TGTGCCAGCAGACCCCTAGCGGGACGGGAGCTGTTTTTT. The full variable domain, with the rest looked up from reference TRBV7-9 and TRBJ2-2, is DTGVSQNPRHKITKRGQNVTFRCDPISEHNRLYWYRQTLGQGPEFLTYFQNEAQLEKSRLLSDRFSAERPKGSFSTLEIQRTEQGDSAMYLCASRPLAGRELFFGEGSRLTVL.

Concerning this clone itself: Just one base apart from a much larger clone, this may be a read error. Additional DNA sequences in this sample encode the identical CDR3. V is TRBV2 and J is TRBJ2-7; 7 bases match TRBD2. The CDR3 sequence is 12 residues long. The germline V gene encodes CDR1 SNHLY and CDR2 FYNNEI. V shed 6 bases, J shed 4 bases, and the junction held 3 bases outside the gene matches. Written as DNA, the CDR3 is TGTGCCAGCAGCCTGGGGGGGTACGAGCAGTACTTC. Its protein product is CASSLGGYEQYF.

The rearrangement links TRBV7-2 to TRBJ2-7, with D perhaps TRBD1 or TRBD2 (5 bases each). The CDR3 has 15 residues. Germline CDR1 and CDR2: SGHTA and FQGNSA. The V end was cut by 5 bases, the J end by 5 bases, with 19 bases between. The CDR3 loop reads CASSASGRGPDEQYF. Written as DNA, the CDR3 is TGTGCCAGCAGCGCCTCAGGGCGAGGGCCCGACGAGCAGTACTTC.

The chain uses TRBV2 and TRBJ1-6; 7 bases fit TRBD1. From germline, CDR1 is SNHLY and CDR2 FYNNEI. V was pared by 3 bases and J by 5 bases, with 1 base of the junction left unmatched. The CDR3 is 14 amino acids. The CDR3 is CASSETGHNSPLHF. The CDR3, as DNA: TGTGCCAGCAGTGAGACAGGGCATAATTCACCCCTCCACTTT.